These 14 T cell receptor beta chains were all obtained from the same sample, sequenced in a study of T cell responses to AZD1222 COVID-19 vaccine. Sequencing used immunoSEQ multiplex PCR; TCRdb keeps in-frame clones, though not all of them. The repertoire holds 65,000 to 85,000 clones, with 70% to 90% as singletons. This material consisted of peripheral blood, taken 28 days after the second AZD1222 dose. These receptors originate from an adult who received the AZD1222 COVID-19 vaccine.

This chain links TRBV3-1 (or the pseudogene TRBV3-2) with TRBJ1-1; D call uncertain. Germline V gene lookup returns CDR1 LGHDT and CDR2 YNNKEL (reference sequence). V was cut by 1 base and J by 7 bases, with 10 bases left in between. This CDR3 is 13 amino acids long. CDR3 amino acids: CASSQGVFGEAFF. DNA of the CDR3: TGTGCCAGCAGCCAAGGGGTTTTTGGTGAAGCTTTCTTT.

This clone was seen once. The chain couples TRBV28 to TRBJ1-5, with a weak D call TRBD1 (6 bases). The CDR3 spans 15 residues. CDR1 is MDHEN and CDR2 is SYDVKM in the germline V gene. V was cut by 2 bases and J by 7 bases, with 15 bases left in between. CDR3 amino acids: CASSLTRGVWQPQHF. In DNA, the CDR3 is TGTGCCAGCAGTTTAACAAGGGGGGTTTGGCAGCCCCAGCATTTT.

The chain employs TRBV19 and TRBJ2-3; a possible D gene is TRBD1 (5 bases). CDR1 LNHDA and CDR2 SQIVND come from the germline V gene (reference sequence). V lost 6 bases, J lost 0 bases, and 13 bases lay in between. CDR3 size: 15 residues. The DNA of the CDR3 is TGTGCCAGTAGCCTCAGGGATCGGAGCACAGATACGCAGTATTTT. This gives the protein CASSLRDRSTDTQYF.

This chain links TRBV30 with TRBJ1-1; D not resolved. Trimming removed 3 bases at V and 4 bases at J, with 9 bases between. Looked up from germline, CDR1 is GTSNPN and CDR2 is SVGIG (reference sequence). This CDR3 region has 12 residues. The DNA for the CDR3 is TGTGCCTGGAGGGAGACTGGCACTGAAGCTTTCTTT. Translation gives CAWRETGTEAFF.

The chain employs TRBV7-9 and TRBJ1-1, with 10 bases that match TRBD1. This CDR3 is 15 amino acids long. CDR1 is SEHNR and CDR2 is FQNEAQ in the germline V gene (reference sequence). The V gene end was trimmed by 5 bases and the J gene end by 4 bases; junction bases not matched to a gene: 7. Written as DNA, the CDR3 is TGTGCCAGCAGCCCTAGGGACAGGGGCCCCACTGAAGCTTTCTTT. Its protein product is CASSPRDRGPTEAFF.

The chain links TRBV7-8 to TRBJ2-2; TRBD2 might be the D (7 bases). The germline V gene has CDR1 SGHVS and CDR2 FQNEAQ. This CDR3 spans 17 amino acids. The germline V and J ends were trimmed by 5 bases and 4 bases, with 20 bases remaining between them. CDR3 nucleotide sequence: TGTGCCAGCAGCCCGATCAACCCGGGGGGCGGCACCGGGGAGCTGTTTTTT. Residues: CASSPINPGGGTGELFF.

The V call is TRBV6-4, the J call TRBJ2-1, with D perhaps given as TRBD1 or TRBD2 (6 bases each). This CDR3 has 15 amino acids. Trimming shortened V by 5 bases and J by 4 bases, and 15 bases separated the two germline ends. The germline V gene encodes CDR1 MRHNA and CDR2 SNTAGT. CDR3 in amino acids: CASSSSGAGYNEQFF. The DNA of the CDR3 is TGTGCCAGCAGTAGTTCAGGGGCGGGGTACAATGAGCAGTTCTTC.

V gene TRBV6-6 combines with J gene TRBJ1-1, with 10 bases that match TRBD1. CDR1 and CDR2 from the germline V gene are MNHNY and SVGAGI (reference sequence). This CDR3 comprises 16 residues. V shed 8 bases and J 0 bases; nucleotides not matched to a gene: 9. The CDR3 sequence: CASLDRTGGMNTEAFF. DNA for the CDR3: TGTGCCAGCCTTGACCGGACAGGGGGAATGAACACTGAAGCTTTCTTT.

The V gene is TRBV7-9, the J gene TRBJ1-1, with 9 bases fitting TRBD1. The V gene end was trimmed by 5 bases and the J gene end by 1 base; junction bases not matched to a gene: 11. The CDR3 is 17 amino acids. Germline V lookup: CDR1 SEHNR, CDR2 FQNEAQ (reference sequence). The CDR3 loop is CASSGGQGWDSNTEAFF. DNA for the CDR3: TGTGCCAGCAGCGGTGGACAGGGGTGGGATTCGAACACTGAAGCTTTCTTT. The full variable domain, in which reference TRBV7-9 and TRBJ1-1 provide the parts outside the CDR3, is DTGVSQNPRHKITKRGQNVTFRCDPISEHNRLYWYRQTLGQGPEFLTYFQNEAQLEKSRLLSDRFSAERPKGSFSTLEIQRTEQGDSAMYLCASSGGQGWDSNTEAFFGQGTRLTVV.

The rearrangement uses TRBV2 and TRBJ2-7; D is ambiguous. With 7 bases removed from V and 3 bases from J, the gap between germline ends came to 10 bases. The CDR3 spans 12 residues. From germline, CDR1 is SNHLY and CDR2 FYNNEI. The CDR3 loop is CASTEMGYEQYF. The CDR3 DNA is TGTGCCAGCACCGAAATGGGCTACGAGCAGTACTTC.

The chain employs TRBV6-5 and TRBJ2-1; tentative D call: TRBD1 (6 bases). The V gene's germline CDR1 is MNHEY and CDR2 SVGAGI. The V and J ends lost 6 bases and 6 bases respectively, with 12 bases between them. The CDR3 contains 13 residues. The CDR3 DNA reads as TGTGCCAGCAGCGGACAGCTCGGCAATGAGCAGTTCTTC. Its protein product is CASSGQLGNEQFF.

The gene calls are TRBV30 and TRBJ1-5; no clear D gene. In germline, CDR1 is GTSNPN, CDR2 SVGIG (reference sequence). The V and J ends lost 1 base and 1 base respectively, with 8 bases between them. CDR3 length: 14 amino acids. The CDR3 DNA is TGTGCCTGGAGTGCCCTCGGGAGCAATCAGCCCCAGCATTTT. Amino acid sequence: CAWSALGSNQPQHF.

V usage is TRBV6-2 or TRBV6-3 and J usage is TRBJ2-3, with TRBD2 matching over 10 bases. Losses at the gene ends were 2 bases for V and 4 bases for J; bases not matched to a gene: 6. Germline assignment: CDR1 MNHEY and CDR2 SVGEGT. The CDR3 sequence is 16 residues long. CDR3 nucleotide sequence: TGTGCCAGCAGTTACCTGGCTAGCGGGGGATCAGATACGCAGTATTTT. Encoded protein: CASSYLASGGSDTQYF.

CDR3 region: CATSRGGYNQPQHF. In DNA form, the CDR3 reads TGTGCCACCAGCAGGGGGGGGTACAATCAGCCCCAGCATTTT. This rearrangement joins TRBV15 to TRBJ1-5, with D perhaps TRBD1 (5 bases). Germline V gives CDR1 LNHNV, CDR2 YYDKDF (reference sequence). This CDR3 has 14 amino acids. V was shortened by 3 bases and J by 3 bases, with 9 bases between the two germline ends.